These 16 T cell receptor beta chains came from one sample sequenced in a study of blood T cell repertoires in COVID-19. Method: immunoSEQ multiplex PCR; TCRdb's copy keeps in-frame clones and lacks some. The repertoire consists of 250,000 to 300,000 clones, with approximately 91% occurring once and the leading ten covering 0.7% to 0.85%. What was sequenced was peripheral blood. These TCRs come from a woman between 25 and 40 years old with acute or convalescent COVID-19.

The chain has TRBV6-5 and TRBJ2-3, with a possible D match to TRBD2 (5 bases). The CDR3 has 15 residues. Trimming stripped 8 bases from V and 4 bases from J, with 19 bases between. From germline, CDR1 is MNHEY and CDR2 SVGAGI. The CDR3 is CASAEGHHGADTQYF. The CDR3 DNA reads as TGTGCCAGCGCTGAGGGCCACCACGGGGCAGATACGCAGTATTTT.

The CDR3 coding sequence is TGCGCCAGCAGCCTAACGGCCGGGACACGGTACTACGAGCAGTACTTC. This sequence encodes CASSLTAGTRYYEQYF. The rearrangement uses TRBV5-1 and TRBJ2-7, with a tentative D call TRBD1 (6 bases). Trimming left V 4 bases short and J 3 bases short, with 20 bases between. The CDR3 contains 16 residues. Germline CDR1 SGHRS, CDR2 YFSETQ.

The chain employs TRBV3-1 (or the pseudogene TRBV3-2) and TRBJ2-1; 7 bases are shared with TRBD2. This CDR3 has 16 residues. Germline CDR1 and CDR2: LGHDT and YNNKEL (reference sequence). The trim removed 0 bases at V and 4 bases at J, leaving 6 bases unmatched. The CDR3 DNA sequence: TGTGCCAGCAGCCAAGAGGGAGGGGCGCGTTACAATGAGCAGTTCTTC. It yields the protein CASSQEGGARYNEQFF.

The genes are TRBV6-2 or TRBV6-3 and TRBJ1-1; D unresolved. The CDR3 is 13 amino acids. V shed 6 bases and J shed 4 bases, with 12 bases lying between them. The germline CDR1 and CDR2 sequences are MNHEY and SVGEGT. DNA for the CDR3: TGTGCCAGCAGCCGACTCGAGGGCACTGAAGCTTTCTTT. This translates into CASSRLEGTEAFF.

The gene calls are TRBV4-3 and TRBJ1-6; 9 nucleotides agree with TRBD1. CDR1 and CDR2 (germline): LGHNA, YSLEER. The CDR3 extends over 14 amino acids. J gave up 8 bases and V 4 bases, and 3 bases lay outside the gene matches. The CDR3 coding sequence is TGCGCCAGCAGCCCTTGGACAGGGGATTCACCCCTCCACTTT. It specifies CASSPWTGDSPLHF.

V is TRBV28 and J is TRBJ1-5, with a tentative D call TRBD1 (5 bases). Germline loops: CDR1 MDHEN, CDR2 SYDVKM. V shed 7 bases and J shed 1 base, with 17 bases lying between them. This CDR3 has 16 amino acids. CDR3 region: CASKGGALGSNQPQHF. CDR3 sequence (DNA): TGTGCCAGCAAGGGCGGGGCCCTGGGGAGCAATCAGCCCCAGCATTTT. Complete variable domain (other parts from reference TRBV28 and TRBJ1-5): DVKVTQSSRYLVKRTGEKVFLECVQDMDHENMFWYRQDPGLGLRLIYFSYDVKMKEKGDIPEGYSVSREKKERFSLILESASTNQTSMYLCASKGGALGSNQPQHFGDGTRLSIL.

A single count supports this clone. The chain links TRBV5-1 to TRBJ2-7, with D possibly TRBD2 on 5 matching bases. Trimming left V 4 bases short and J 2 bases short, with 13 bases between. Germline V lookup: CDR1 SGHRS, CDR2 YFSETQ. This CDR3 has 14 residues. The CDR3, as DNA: TGCGCCAGCAGCGTCTACGGACTCACCTACGAGCAGTACTTC. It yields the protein CASSVYGLTYEQYF.

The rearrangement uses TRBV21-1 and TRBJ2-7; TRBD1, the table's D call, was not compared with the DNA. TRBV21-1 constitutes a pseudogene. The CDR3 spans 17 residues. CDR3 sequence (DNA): TGTGCCAGCAGCAAAGCGACCTCCCCGAACAGGATCAACGAGCAGTACTTC. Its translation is CASSKATSPNRINEQYF.

In DNA form, the CDR3 reads TGCGCCAGCAGCCAAGATCGCGGAGAGACCCAGTACTTC. Its protein product is CASSQDRGETQYF. This rearrangement joins TRBV4-3 to TRBJ2-5; D not resolved. The CDR3 is 13 amino acids. Germline-derived CDR1 and CDR2 are LGHNA and YSLEER. Trimming left V 0 bases short and J 4 bases short, with 6 bases between.

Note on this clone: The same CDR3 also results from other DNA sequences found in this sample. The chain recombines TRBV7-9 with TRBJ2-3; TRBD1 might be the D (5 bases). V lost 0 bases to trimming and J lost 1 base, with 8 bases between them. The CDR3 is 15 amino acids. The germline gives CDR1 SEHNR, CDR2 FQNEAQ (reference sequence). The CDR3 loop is CASSLAGARTDTQYF. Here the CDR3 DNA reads TGTGCCAGCAGCTTAGCAGGGGCCCGCACAGATACGCAGTATTTT.

The CDR3 loop reads CASSENRGEVEKLFF. The CDR3 nucleotides read TGTGCCAGCAGTGAGAACAGGGGGGAGGTTGAAAAACTGTTTTTT. The chain links TRBV6-1 to TRBJ1-4; 8 bases are a match to TRBD1. The germline gives CDR1 MNHNS, CDR2 SASEGT. The junction had 7 bases not matched to a gene; V was cut back by 3 bases and J by 7 bases. This CDR3 comprises 15 residues.

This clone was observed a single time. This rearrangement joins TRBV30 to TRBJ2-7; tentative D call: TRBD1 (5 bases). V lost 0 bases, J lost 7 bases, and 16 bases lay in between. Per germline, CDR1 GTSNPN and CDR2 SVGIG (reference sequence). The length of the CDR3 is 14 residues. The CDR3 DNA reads TGTGCCTGGAGTGTAAATTGGCAGGGTGGGGAGCAGTACTTC. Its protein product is CAWSVNWQGGEQYF.

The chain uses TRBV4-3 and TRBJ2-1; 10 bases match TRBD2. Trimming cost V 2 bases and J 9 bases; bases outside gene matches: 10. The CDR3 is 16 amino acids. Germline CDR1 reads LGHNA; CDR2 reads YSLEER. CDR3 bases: TGCGCCAGCAGCCAAACCTCGGCTAGCGGGAGTGCTGAGCAGTTCTTC. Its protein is CASSQTSASGSAEQFF.

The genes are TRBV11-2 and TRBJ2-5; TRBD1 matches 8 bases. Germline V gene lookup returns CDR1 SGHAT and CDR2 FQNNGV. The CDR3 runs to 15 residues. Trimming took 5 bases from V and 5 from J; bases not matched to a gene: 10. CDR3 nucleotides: TGTGCCAGCAGCGCCTGGACCCGGACAGGGGAGACCCAGTACTTC. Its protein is CASSAWTRTGETQYF.

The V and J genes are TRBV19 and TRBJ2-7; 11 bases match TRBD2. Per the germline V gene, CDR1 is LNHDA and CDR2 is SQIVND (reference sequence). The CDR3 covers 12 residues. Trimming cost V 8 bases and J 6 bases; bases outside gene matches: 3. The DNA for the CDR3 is TGTGCCAGTCTAGCGGGAGGAGGCGAGCAGTACTTC. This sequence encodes CASLAGGGEQYF.

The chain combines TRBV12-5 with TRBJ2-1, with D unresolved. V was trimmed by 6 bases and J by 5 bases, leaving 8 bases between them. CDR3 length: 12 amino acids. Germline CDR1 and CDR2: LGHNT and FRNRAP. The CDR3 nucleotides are TGTGCTAGTGGCAACTTTCACAATGAGCAGTTCTTC. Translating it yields CASGNFHNEQFF.